The clone carrying this T cell receptor beta chain was picked up many times. This sample is part of a study of CD8 T cells in ankylosing spondylitis. The germline V gene has CDR1 ENHRY and CDR2 SYGVKD. CDR3 length equals 19 residues. The junction had 12 bases not matched to a gene; V was cut back by 10 bases and J by 0 bases. TCRdb re-derived calls from the 5' RACE reads in MiXCR, one entry per CDR3 protein. The sample contains some 130,000 distinct CDR3 sequences, around 7.9% of which appear only once. This TCR came from a female donor with ankylosing spondylitis or in good health (not recorded which). The sample was blood, either unsorted or a sorted T cell fraction (not recorded which). The chain links TRBV10-3 to TRBJ2-1; TRBD2 matches at 16 bases. CDR3 loop: CATKGGLAGGIRSYNEQFF. CDR3 nucleotides: TGTGCCACCAAAGGGGGACTAGCGGGGGGGATTCGCTCCTACAATGAGCAGTTCTTC.